This TCR beta chain was obtained from a study of T cell changes during pregnancy in multiple sclerosis. Here immunoSEQ multiplex PCR was the method, and the copy in TCRdb shows in-frame clones only, minus some. This table holds roughly 59,000 clones, approximately 93% found once. The clonotype was recovered from a female donor with multiple sclerosis, enrolled in a pregnancy study. The sequenced sample was CD8+ T cells from peripheral blood mononuclear cells, obtained in the second trimester of pregnancy.

This chain's CDR3 is CASSWGVGTDTQYF. CDR3 nucleotide sequence: TGTGCCAGTAGTTGGGGGGTGGGCACAGATACGCAGTATTTT. The chain employs TRBV19 and TRBJ2-3; a possible D gene is TRBD2 (6 bases). Germline V gives CDR1 LNHDA, CDR2 SQIVND (reference sequence). The V and J ends lost 5 bases and 1 base respectively, with 10 bases between them. The CDR3 contains 14 residues.